The sequence of this T cell receptor beta chain was determined in a study of blood T cell repertoires in COVID-19. Across the whole study: The analysed material was cDNA or gDNA that came from T cells, B-cell-depleted T cells, or PBMCs.

V gave up 7 bases and J gave up 4 bases, with 16 bases separating them. CDR3 length equals 14 residues. Germline CDR1 SNHLY, CDR2 FYNNEI. Using immunoSEQ multiplex PCR, the repertoire was profiled, and TCRdb retains in-frame clones only, with some absent. There are some 450,000 clones in the sample; 88% occur only once, and around 12% lies in the top ten. During active infection, Seattle patients enrolled and were then monitored through disease. Sequencing input: peripheral blood. This rearrangement joins TRBV2 to TRBJ1-1; a possible D gene is TRBD1 (6 bases). This clonotype was sampled from a woman between 45 and 60 years old with COVID-19, enrolled during active disease. For the CDR3, the DNA is TGTGCCAGCAAGTTCGGGGGGCGCGTCACTGAAGCTTTCTTT. This codes for CASKFGGRVTEAFF. Full variable domain (missing parts from reference TRBV2 and TRBJ1-1): EPEVTQTPSHQVTQMGQEVILRCVPISNHLYFYWYRQILGQKVEFLVSFYNNEISEKSEIFDDQFSVERPDGSNFTLKIRSTKLEDSAMYFCASKFGGRVTEAFFGQGTRLTVV.